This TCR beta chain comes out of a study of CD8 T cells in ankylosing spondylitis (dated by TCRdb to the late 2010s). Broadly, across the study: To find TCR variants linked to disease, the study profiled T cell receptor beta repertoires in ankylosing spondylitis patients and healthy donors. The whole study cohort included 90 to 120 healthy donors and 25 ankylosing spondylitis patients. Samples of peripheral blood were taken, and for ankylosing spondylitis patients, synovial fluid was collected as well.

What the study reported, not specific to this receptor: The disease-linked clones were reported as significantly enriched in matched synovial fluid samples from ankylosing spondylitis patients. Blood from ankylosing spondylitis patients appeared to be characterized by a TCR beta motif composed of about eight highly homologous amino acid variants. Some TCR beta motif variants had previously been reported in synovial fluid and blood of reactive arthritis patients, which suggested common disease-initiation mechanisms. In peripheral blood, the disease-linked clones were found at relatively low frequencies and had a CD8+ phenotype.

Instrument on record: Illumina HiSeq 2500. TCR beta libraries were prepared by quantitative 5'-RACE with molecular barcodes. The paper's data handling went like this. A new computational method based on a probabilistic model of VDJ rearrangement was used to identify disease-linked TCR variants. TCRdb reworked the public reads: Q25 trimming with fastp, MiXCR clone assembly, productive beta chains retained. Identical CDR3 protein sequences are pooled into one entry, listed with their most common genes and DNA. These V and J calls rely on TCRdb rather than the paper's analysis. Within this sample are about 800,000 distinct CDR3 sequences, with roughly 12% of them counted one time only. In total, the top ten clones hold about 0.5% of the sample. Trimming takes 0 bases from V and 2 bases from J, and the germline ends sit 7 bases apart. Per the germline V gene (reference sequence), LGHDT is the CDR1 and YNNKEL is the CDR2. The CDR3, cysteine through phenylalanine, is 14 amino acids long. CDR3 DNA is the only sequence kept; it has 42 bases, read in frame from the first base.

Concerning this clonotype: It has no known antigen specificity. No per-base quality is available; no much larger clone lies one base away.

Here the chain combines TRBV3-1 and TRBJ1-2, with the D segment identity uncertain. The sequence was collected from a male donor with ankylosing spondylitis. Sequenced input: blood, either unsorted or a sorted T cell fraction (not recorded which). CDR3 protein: CASSQEIGNYGYTF. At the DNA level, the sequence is TGTGCCAGCAGCCAAGAAATCGGGAACTATGGCTACACCTTC.